The rows below give T cell receptor beta chains drawn from one sample of a study of cytomegalovirus exposure and HLA in healthy donors. TCRdb's copy holds only in-frame clones and misses some; the assay was immunoSEQ multiplex PCR. The sample lists 100,000 to 150,000 clones, around 77% occurring once. Sequencing used PBMCs. These receptors were collected from a woman aged 50 to 65 in good health and CMV-seronegative. Each CDR3 is given with its conserved first and last residue. The D gene is left open where the match is weak. Clone size is not always given. Where it is, it says once, few, many or a class for expanded clones.

d_gene: TRBD1; v_gene: TRBV2; j_gene: TRBJ1-1; abundance: once; CDR3nt: TGTGCCAGCAGTGTTAGGGACAGGGCGACATCGAACACTGAAGCTTTCTTT; CDR3aa: CASSVRDRATSNTEAFF
d_gene: TRBD2; v_gene: TRBV27; j_gene: TRBJ2-7; abundance: NA; CDR3nt: TGTGCCTCCGGACTAGCGGCGGGAGAGCAGTACTTC; CDR3aa: CASGLAAGEQYF
d_gene: NA; v_gene: TRBV5-4; j_gene: TRBJ2-2; abundance: NA; CDR3nt: TGTGCCAGCAGCTTGGCCGACACGACCCCAGGGGAGCTGTTTTTT; CDR3aa: CASSLADTTPGELFF
d_gene: NA; v_gene: TRBV28; j_gene: TRBJ1-4; abundance: NA; CDR3nt: TGTGCCAGCAGTTTGACAGGTACAGAAAAACTGTTTTTT; CDR3aa: CASSLTGTEKLFF
d_gene: NA; v_gene: TRBV20-1; j_gene: TRBJ1-1; abundance: NA; CDR3nt: TGCAGTGCTAGTATGCAGGGGTGGGCTTTCTTT; CDR3aa: CSASMQGWAFF
d_gene: NA; v_gene: TRBV6-6; j_gene: TRBJ1-4; abundance: once; CDR3nt: TGTGCCAGCAGTTACTCGAAACAGGCGCCTAATGAAAAACTGTTTTTT; CDR3aa: CASSYSKQAPNEKLFF
d_gene: NA; v_gene: TRBV7-9; j_gene: TRBJ1-4; abundance: NA; CDR3nt: TGTGCCAGCGTCGAGAGGGAGGGTAATGAAAAACTGTTTTTT; CDR3aa: CASVEREGNEKLFF
d_gene: NA; v_gene: TRBV21-1; j_gene: TRBJ2-7; abundance: NA; CDR3nt: TGTGCCAGCAGCAAAAGGACAGGGGGTCCCTTTCAGGGGCAGTACTTC; CDR3aa: CASSKRTGGPFQGQYF
d_gene: NA; v_gene: TRBV6-5; j_gene: TRBJ1-1; abundance: NA; CDR3nt: TGTGCCAGCAGCCCCACAGGGACTGAAGCTTTCTTT; CDR3aa: CASSPTGTEAFF
d_gene: NA; v_gene: TRBV5-4; j_gene: TRBJ2-5; abundance: NA; CDR3nt: TGTGCCAGCAGCTTGGCTCGGCAGGCGCAAGAGACCCAGTACTTC; CDR3aa: CASSLARQAQETQYF
d_gene: NA; v_gene: TRBV29-1; j_gene: TRBJ2-5; abundance: NA; CDR3nt: TGCAGCGTTGACGGGTATGGTACTAAAGAGACCCAGTACTTC; CDR3aa: CSVDGYGTKETQYF
d_gene: NA; v_gene: TRBV6-6; j_gene: TRBJ2-5; abundance: NA; CDR3nt: TGTGCCAGCAGTCTTAAGCGGGAAGGGGGGGAGACCCAGTACTTC; CDR3aa: CASSLKREGGETQYF
d_gene: NA; v_gene: TRBV9; j_gene: TRBJ1-5; abundance: NA; CDR3nt: TGTGCCAGCAGCGTAGACGGGTTCCAGCCCCAGAATTTT; CDR3aa: CASSVDGFQPQNF
d_gene: TRBD1; v_gene: TRBV7-9; j_gene: TRBJ1-1; abundance: NA; CDR3nt: TGTGCCAGCAGCTCAGACCGATGGACAGGGTGGAACACTGAAGCTTTCTTT; CDR3aa: CASSSDRWTGWNTEAFF
d_gene: NA; v_gene: TRBV2; j_gene: TRBJ2-2; abundance: NA; CDR3nt: TGTGCCAGCAGTGGACAGACATCGAACACCGGGGAGCTGTTTTTT; CDR3aa: CASSGQTSNTGELFF
d_gene: NA; v_gene: TRBV4-3; j_gene: TRBJ2-7; abundance: NA; CDR3nt: TGCGCCAGCAGCCAAGATTGGGGCAGGGGCCACGAGCAGTACTTC; CDR3aa: CASSQDWGRGHEQYF
d_gene: TRBD1; v_gene: TRBV29-1; j_gene: TRBJ2-1; abundance: NA; CDR3nt: TGCAGCGTTGGGACAGGAAAGATCTTTAATGAGCAGTTCTTC; CDR3aa: CSVGTGKIFNEQFF
d_gene: NA; v_gene: TRBV7-8; j_gene: TRBJ1-2; abundance: NA; CDR3nt: TGTGCCAGCAGCACGGACCGGGAGCCGATTAGCTATGGCTACACCTTC; CDR3aa: CASSTDREPISYGYTF
d_gene: TRBD1; v_gene: TRBV19; j_gene: TRBJ1-5; abundance: NA; CDR3nt: TGTGCCAGTAGTATTGACAGGGCGAGTCAGCCCCAGCATTTT; CDR3aa: CASSIDRASQPQHF
d_gene: NA; v_gene: TRBV5-1; j_gene: TRBJ1-1; abundance: few; CDR3nt: TGCGCCAGCAGCTTGAACAACATGAACACTGAAGCTTTCTTT; CDR3aa: CASSLNNMNTEAFF
d_gene: TRBD1; v_gene: TRBV10-3; j_gene: TRBJ2-3; abundance: few; CDR3nt: TGTGCCATCAGTGAGACCCGGGACAGGGCCACAGATACGCAGTATTTT; CDR3aa: CAISETRDRATDTQYF
d_gene: NA; v_gene: TRBV19; j_gene: TRBJ1-1; abundance: few; CDR3nt: TGTGCCAGTACGGGGATGAACACTGAAGCTTTCTTT; CDR3aa: CASTGMNTEAFF
d_gene: NA; v_gene: TRBV27; j_gene: TRBJ2-6; abundance: NA; CDR3nt: TGTGCCAGCAGTCCCCTCAGTGCCAACGTCCTGACTTTC; CDR3aa: CASSPLSANVLTF
d_gene: NA; v_gene: TRBV29-1; j_gene: TRBJ2-1; abundance: NA; CDR3nt: TGCAGCGTCCCCCCCTCAGGGGGGATCTACAATGAGCAGTTCTTC; CDR3aa: CSVPPSGGIYNEQFF
d_gene: TRBD2; v_gene: TRBV2; j_gene: TRBJ2-3; abundance: NA; CDR3nt: TGTGCCAGCACCAAGGGACTAGAGGCGGGTACGCAGTATTTT; CDR3aa: CASTKGLEAGTQYF
d_gene: NA; v_gene: TRBV28; j_gene: TRBJ1-2; abundance: few; CDR3nt: TGTGCCAGCAGGGAAAGTGGAGCTAACTATGGCTACACCTTC; CDR3aa: CASRESGANYGYTF
d_gene: NA; v_gene: TRBV5-4; j_gene: TRBJ2-7; abundance: few; CDR3nt: TGTGCCAGCAGCCTCCAGGGGCCCTCCTACGAGCAGTACTTC; CDR3aa: CASSLQGPSYEQYF
d_gene: TRBD1; v_gene: TRBV7-7; j_gene: TRBJ2-7; abundance: NA; CDR3nt: TGTGCTAGCAGCTTTGGACAGGGGGCCGAGCAGTACTTC; CDR3aa: CASSFGQGAEQYF
d_gene: NA; v_gene: TRBV5-1; j_gene: TRBJ1-2; abundance: NA; CDR3nt: TGCGCCAGCAGCCACGGGACAAGCTATGGCTACACCTTC; CDR3aa: CASSHGTSYGYTF
d_gene: TRBD1; v_gene: TRBV19; j_gene: TRBJ1-2; abundance: NA; CDR3nt: TGTGCCAGCCAGGGGGACAGGGGGGATTTGAACTATGGCTACACCTTC; CDR3aa: CASQGDRGDLNYGYTF
d_gene: NA; v_gene: TRBV5-1; j_gene: TRBJ2-3; abundance: NA; CDR3nt: TGCGCCAGCAGCTGGGGACTTCGAGGTGGATCCAAACCAAGCACAGATACGCAGTATTTT; CDR3aa: CASSWGLRGGSKPSTDTQYF
d_gene: TRBD2; v_gene: TRBV19; j_gene: TRBJ2-5; abundance: NA; CDR3nt: TGTGCCAGTAGTGACAGACTAGCGGGAGGGCCTTTGGAGACCCAGTACTTC; CDR3aa: CASSDRLAGGPLETQYF
d_gene: NA; v_gene: TRBV12-1; j_gene: TRBJ2-2; abundance: NA; CDR3nt: TGTGCCAGCAGCGAATTAGCGGGAGGTTACACCGGGGAGCTGTTTTTT; CDR3aa: CASSELAGGYTGELFF
d_gene: NA; v_gene: TRBV2; j_gene: TRBJ1-5; abundance: NA; CDR3nt: TGTGCCAGCAGTGAAGGGGAGAGGAATCAGCCCCAGCATTTT; CDR3aa: CASSEGERNQPQHF
d_gene: NA; v_gene: TRBV18; j_gene: TRBJ2-1; abundance: NA; CDR3nt: TGTGCCAGCTCACCCCAGACAGGGGGGGTTGGTAGCGGGAGCTATGAGCAGTTCTTC; CDR3aa: CASSPQTGGVGSGSYEQFF
d_gene: NA; v_gene: TRBV4-1; j_gene: TRBJ2-5; abundance: NA; CDR3nt: TGCGCCAGCAGCCAAGAAAGGGGGACAGAGACCCAGTACTTC; CDR3aa: CASSQERGTETQYF
d_gene: NA; v_gene: TRBV6-6; j_gene: TRBJ1-5; abundance: NA; CDR3nt: TGTGCCACCTTACAGGCGAATCAGCCCCAGCATTTT; CDR3aa: CATLQANQPQHF
d_gene: TRBD1; v_gene: TRBV30; j_gene: TRBJ1-1; abundance: NA; CDR3nt: TGTGCCTGGAGTGTACTAGGACAGGGGCGCGCCACTGAAGCTTTCTTT; CDR3aa: CAWSVLGQGRATEAFF
d_gene: NA; v_gene: TRBV5-1; j_gene: TRBJ2-3; abundance: NA; CDR3nt: TGCGCCACCGAGACAGGCCTGACTAGCCCAGATACGCAGTATTTT; CDR3aa: CATETGLTSPDTQYF
d_gene: TRBD2; v_gene: TRBV29-1; j_gene: TRBJ2-7; abundance: NA; CDR3nt: TGCAGCGTTGCTAGCGGAGCCTACGAGCAGTACTTC; CDR3aa: CSVASGAYEQYF
d_gene: NA; v_gene: TRBV18; j_gene: TRBJ1-1; abundance: NA; CDR3nt: TGTGCCAGCTCACCACCGGCAGGGAAGAACACTGAAGCTTTCTTT; CDR3aa: CASSPPAGKNTEAFF
d_gene: NA; v_gene: TRBV28; j_gene: TRBJ1-2; abundance: NA; CDR3nt: TGTGCCAGCAGTTTTCAGGACTATGGCTACACCTTC; CDR3aa: CASSFQDYGYTF
d_gene: TRBD1; v_gene: TRBV7-2; j_gene: TRBJ2-7; abundance: NA; CDR3nt: TGTGCCAGCAGCTCCTCCGGGACAGAAACCTACGAGCAGTACTTC; CDR3aa: CASSSSGTETYEQYF
d_gene: TRBD2; v_gene: TRBV18; j_gene: TRBJ2-5; abundance: NA; CDR3nt: TGTGCCAGCTCACCCCCCCTAGCGGGAGAGGTCCAAGAGACCCAGTACTTC; CDR3aa: CASSPPLAGEVQETQYF
d_gene: NA; v_gene: TRBV27; j_gene: TRBJ2-1; abundance: NA; CDR3nt: TGTGCCAGCAGTGCGCGTCGGGAGATACAAGGAGAGCAGTTCTTC; CDR3aa: CASSARREIQGEQFF
d_gene: TRBD1; v_gene: TRBV6-5; j_gene: TRBJ1-5; abundance: NA; CDR3nt: TGTGCCAGCAGTCCACAGGGGGCGATCAATCAGCCCCAGCATTTT; CDR3aa: CASSPQGAINQPQHF
d_gene: NA; v_gene: TRBV18; j_gene: TRBJ2-5; abundance: NA; CDR3nt: TGTGCCAGCTCACCCGGTGATCAAGAGACCCAGTACTTC; CDR3aa: CASSPGDQETQYF